These 17 T cell receptor beta chains share one sample of origin, sequenced in a study of cytomegalovirus exposure and HLA in healthy donors. The PCR ran on 60 Vbeta and 13 Jbeta primers. Sequencing was performed with immunoSEQ multiplex PCR; in TCRdb, only in-frame clones are kept and a portion is missing. The sample yields about 76,000 clones, 65% to 80% seen once. Material for sequencing was PBMCs. These receptors originate from a man younger than 40 in good health and CMV-seronegative.

V is TRBV5-4 and J is TRBJ2-6; 10 bases match TRBD1. The CDR3 extends over 15 amino acids. CDR1 and CDR2 (germline): SGHNT, YYREEE (reference sequence). The J segment lost 2 bases and the V segment lost 4 bases, leaving 0 bases of the junction unmatched. CDR3 region: CASSGTGAGANVLTF. Written as DNA, the CDR3 is TGTGCCAGCAGCGGGACAGGGGCTGGGGCCAACGTCCTGACTTTC. Supplemented by reference TRBV5-4 and TRBJ2-6, the full variable domain reads ETGVTQSPTHLIKTRGQQVTLRCSSQSGHNTVSWYQQALGQGPQFIFQYYREEENGRGNFPPRFSGLQFPNYSSELNVNALELDDSALYLCASSGTGAGANVLTFGAGSRLTVL.

This clone appeared once. The chain joins TRBV7-2 to TRBJ1-4, with D unresolved. Trimming pared 1 base from V and 2 bases from J, leaving 5 bases between. From germline, CDR1 is SGHTA and CDR2 FQGNSA. The CDR3 runs to 14 residues. CDR3 in DNA: TGTGCCAGCAGCTTAGGAGGGACTAATGAAAAACTGTTTTTT. Its protein is CASSLGGTNEKLFF. The full variable domain, with the rest looked up from reference TRBV7-2 and TRBJ1-4, is GAGVSQSPSNKVTEKGKDVELRCDPISGHTALYWYRQSLGQGLEFLIYFQGNSAPDKSGLPSDRFSAERTGGSVSTLTIQRTQQEDSAVYLCASSLGGTNEKLFFGSGTQLSVL.

DNA for the CDR3: TGTGCCAGCAGCCCCCTACCGATGACAGCAAACACCGGGGAGCTGTTTTTT. Residues: CASSPLPMTANTGELFF. The V call is TRBV7-2, the J call TRBJ2-2, with a weak D call TRBD1 (5 bases). The germline gives CDR1 SGHTA, CDR2 FQGNSA. V was trimmed by 5 bases and J by 2 bases, leaving 18 bases between them. This CDR3 is built from 17 residues.

The chain couples TRBV18 to TRBJ2-1, with 12 bases aligning to TRBD2. Germline V lookup: CDR1 KGHSH, CDR2 LQKENI. The ends lost 6 bases at V and 6 bases at J; junction bases unmatched: 6. The CDR3 runs 15 residues. CDR3 protein: CASSGGLAGRNEQFF. The CDR3 bases are TGTGCCAGCTCGGGAGGACTAGCGGGGCGCAATGAGCAGTTCTTC.

The chain couples TRBV7-2 to TRBJ2-1; 11 bases line up with TRBD2. Trimming cost V 6 bases and J 6 bases; bases outside gene matches: 7. The length of the CDR3 is 15 residues. CDR1 and CDR2 (germline): SGHTA, FQGNSA. CDR3 amino acids: CASRFTSGRGNEQFF. The CDR3 DNA sequence: TGTGCCAGCAGGTTTACTAGCGGGAGAGGCAATGAGCAGTTCTTC.

This clone has more than one count but fewer than ten. V usage is TRBV5-6 and J usage is TRBJ2-5; possibly TRBD1 for D (5 bases). Germline V gene lookup returns CDR1 SGHDT and CDR2 YYEEEE. Trimming took 2 bases from V and 2 from J, leaving 10 bases between them. This CDR3 is built from 14 residues. The CDR3 here is CASSLAGHQETQYF. The CDR3 DNA reads as TGTGCCAGCAGCTTAGCAGGGCATCAAGAGACCCAGTACTTC.

A single count supports this clone. The J gene is TRBJ2-3, the V gene TRBV28; 7 nucleotides line up with TRBD1. The CDR3 runs to 18 residues. CDR1 is MDHEN, CDR2 SYDVKM, per germline. Trimming cost V 3 bases and J 4 bases; bases outside gene matches: 16. CDR3 nucleotides: TGTGCCAGCAGTTTGCCACCTCAGGGGGTTAGTGGTGCAGATACGCAGTATTTT. It codes for CASSLPPQGVSGADTQYF.

The gene calls are TRBV27 and TRBJ1-5, with D perhaps matching TRBD1 (6 bases). CDR1 and CDR2 (germline): MNHEY, SMNVEV (reference sequence). Trimming took 1 base from V and 6 from J, leaving 13 bases between them. This CDR3 is 15 amino acids long. This CDR3 reads CASSLLSRGSQPQHF. CDR3 bases: TGTGCCAGCAGTTTATTATCAAGGGGGAGTCAGCCCCAGCATTTT.

This chain links TRBV6-6 with TRBJ2-3, with 9 bases lining up with TRBD1. Trimming cost V 4 bases and J 1 base; bases outside gene matches: 0. Germline V gene lookup returns CDR1 MNHNY and CDR2 SVGAGI (reference sequence). The CDR3 loop spans 14 amino acids. CDR3 DNA: TGTGCCAGCAGTTGGACAGGGGGCACAGATACGCAGTATTTT. Its translation is CASSWTGGTDTQYF.

The table lists this clone with a count of one. This chain joins TRBV5-1 and TRBJ2-7; no reliable D call. This CDR3 region has 16 residues. CDR1 is SGHRS, CDR2 YFSETQ, per germline. Trimming cost V 1 base and J 0 bases, with 14 bases left between them. CDR3 DNA: TGCGCCAGCAGCTTGTCCCGTCTAACGAGCTCCTACGAGCAGTACTTC. It encodes CASSLSRLTSSYEQYF.

The chain recombines TRBV7-6 with TRBJ2-5, with TRBD2 identical over 7 bases. The germline CDR1 and CDR2 sequences are SGHVS and FNYEAQ. The CDR3 has 15 residues. V gave up 1 base and J gave up 4 bases; unmatched junction bases: 6. The CDR3 nucleotides are TGTGCCAGCAGCTTAGACGGACTAGTCGGAGAGACCCAGTACTTC. Its protein product is CASSLDGLVGETQYF.

The V and J genes are TRBV4-2 and TRBJ2-5; 13 nucleotides align to TRBD2. The last part of the DNA fits TRBJ2-7 better; the J call may be wrong. This CDR3 region has 16 residues. The V gene's germline CDR1 is LGHNA and CDR2 YNFKEQ. The CDR3 protein is CASSPGLAGEGSEQYF. The CDR3 DNA reads as TGTGCCAGCAGCCCCGGACTAGCGGGGGAAGGTAGCGAGCAGTACTTC.

This chain joins TRBV4-2 and TRBJ1-1; no definite D call. Germline CDR1 is LGHNA and CDR2 is YNFKEQ. This CDR3 region has 14 residues. V lost 5 bases and J 5 bases, leaving 15 bases between the germline ends. The CDR3 loop reads CASSAGGSGTEAFF. CDR3 in DNA: TGTGCCAGCAGCGCCGGAGGGTCGGGGACTGAAGCTTTCTTT.

This clone was recorded only once. The rearrangement joins TRBV5-1 to TRBJ2-1; D not certain. The length of the CDR3 is 15 residues. In germline, CDR1 is SGHRS, CDR2 YFSETQ. V lost 0 bases to trimming and J lost 6 bases, with 13 bases between them. Here the CDR3 DNA reads TGCGCCAGCAGCTTGGCCGAGGTACGGCCCAATGAGCAGTTCTTC. Translation gives CASSLAEVRPNEQFF.

The chain employs TRBV6-6 and TRBJ1-6, with D unclear. Germline V CDR1 and CDR2: MNHNY, SVGAGI (reference sequence). Trimming took 7 bases from V and 6 from J, leaving 10 bases between them. The CDR3 totals 13 residues. CDR3: CASTRGINSPLHF. CDR3 DNA: TGTGCCAGCACTAGAGGGATTAATTCACCCCTCCACTTT.

This chain joins TRBV18 and TRBJ2-7, with a tentative D call TRBD2 (5 bases). The CDR3 length is 17 residues. Trimming pared 2 bases from V and 2 bases from J, leaving 19 bases between. CDR1 KGHSH and CDR2 LQKENI come from the germline V gene. The CDR3 protein is CASSPLPVRAATYEQYF. The DNA of the CDR3 is TGTGCCAGCTCACCATTACCGGTGAGGGCCGCGACCTACGAGCAGTACTTC.

The V and J genes are TRBV7-2 and TRBJ1-1; TRBD1 matches 10 bases. The CDR3 length is 16 residues. J lost 3 bases, V lost 4 bases, and 8 bases had no gene match. CDR1 SGHTA and CDR2 FQGNSA come from the germline V gene. This CDR3 is CASSSGTGVIDTEAFF. In nucleotides, the CDR3 is TGTGCCAGCAGCTCCGGGACAGGGGTTATCGACACTGAAGCTTTCTTT.